This T cell receptor (beta chain) was retrieved from a study of OX40 agonist ivuxolimab in advanced cancers. Overall study context: Patients were dosed with the agonistic anti-OX40 (CD134) antibody ivuxolimab.

Here immunoSEQ multiplex PCR was the method, and the copy in TCRdb shows in-frame clones only, minus some. The sample comprises tens of thousands of clones, over 80% of which are singletons, and about 10% rests with the top ten. CDR1 is SEHNR and CDR2 is FQNEAQ in the germline V gene (reference sequence). The junction had 11 bases not matched to a gene; V was cut back by 4 bases and J by 7 bases. There are 15 residues in the CDR3. The V call is TRBV7-9, the J call TRBJ2-7; 9 positions match TRBD2. The TCR comes from an adult with an advanced solid tumor such as melanoma, head and neck, liver or kidney cancer. The sequencing here drew on CD4+ or CD8+ T cells sorted from blood, taken in a trial of the OX40 agonist ivuxolimab. This chain's CDR3 is CASSSALLAGQEQYF. CDR3 nucleotides: TGTGCCAGCAGCTCCGCACTCCTAGCGGGACAAGAGCAGTACTTC.